This T cell receptor beta chain was found in a study of T cells in women clearing cervical HPV infection. Across the whole study: Control women cleared a single incident HPV16 infection within 12 months.

Genomic DNA, averaging approximately 1,200 ng per sample, yielded TCR beta CDR3 via immunoSEQ. Clones were sequenced by immunoSEQ multiplex PCR, and TCRdb holds only the in-frame ones, with some missing. The table lists about 30,000 clones. A word on this clone: The read ends 3 residues before the CDR3 terminus; that terminus is restored from the germline J gene.

Germline V gene sequence: CDR1 SEHNR, CDR2 FQNEAQ (reference sequence). V was cut by 3 bases and J by 7 bases, with 18 bases left in between. The CDR3 covers 15 residues. This chain connects TRBV7-9 to TRBJ1-2; the D gene is possibly TRBD1 (5 bases). The sequenced sample consisted of blood buffy coat. This TCR derives from a woman aged 18 to 69 with a cervical HPV16 infection that either progressed to CIN3+ or cleared (not recorded which). The CDR3 spells CASSFNTRGQGGYTF. Partial CDR3 DNA: TGTGCCAGCAGCTTCAACACTCGAGGGCAGGGTGGC.